A selection of T cell receptor beta chains follows, all from one sample in a study of regulatory T cells in long-lasting Graves disease. TCRdb reanalysed the multiplex PCR reads using MiXCR and keeps one entry per CDR3 protein. The data show 400,000 to 500,000 distinct CDR3 sequences, 12% to 15% seen once. These data were also filed under a second study, of T cells in Graves' hyperthyroidism and ophthalmopathy.

The specimen comprised peripheral blood mononuclear cells (PBMCs), sampled at new diagnosis, from a patient treated with antithyroid drugs. These receptors came from a woman in her forties or fifties with Graves disease. The CDR3 runs from the conserved cysteine through the conserved F or W. D genes are given only for firm matches. The size of a clone is reported for some rows only, either as once, few or many, or as a class for expanded clones.

D	V	size	J	CDR3	DNA
-	TRBV11-2	many	TRBJ2-1	CASSLEAAHQVF	TGTGCCAGCAGCTTAGAAGCGGCTCATCAGGTCTTC
TRBD1	TRBV24-1	few	TRBJ2-7	CASGTGWGEQYF	TGTGCCTCCGGGACAGGGTGGGGCGAGCAGTACTTC
-	TRBV5-1	many	TRBJ1-2	CASSFSTQSNYGYTF	TGCGCCAGCAGCTTCTCCACACAATCTAACTATGGCTACACCTTC
TRBD2	TRBV9	-	TRBJ2-1	CASSATPGLADNEQFF	TGTGCCAGCAGCGCTACTCCGGGACTAGCGGACAATGAGCAGTTCTTC
TRBD2	TRBV24-1	many	TRBJ2-1	CATSDSVFAGGKYNEQFF	TGTGCCACCAGTGACTCTGTGTTTGCGGGAGGCAAGTACAATGAGCAGTTCTTC
-	TRBV20-1	many	TRBJ2-3	CSASPVEADTQYF	TGCAGTGCTAGTCCAGTAGAGGCAGATACGCAGTATTTT
-	TRBV2	many	TRBJ2-6	CASIVGANVLTF	TGTGCCAGCATAGTGGGGGCCAACGTCCTGACTTTC
-	TRBV28	-	TRBJ2-7	CASRVGYEQYF	TGTGCCAGCAGGGTAGGTTACGAGCAGTACTTC
TRBD2	TRBV24-1	many	TRBJ2-1	CATSDSSGRDNEQFF	TGTGCCACCAGTGATTCGAGCGGGAGGGACAATGAGCAGTTCTTC
-	TRBV20-1	many	TRBJ1-1	CSARPQGTEAFF	TGCAGTGCTAGGCCACAGGGTACTGAAGCTTTCTTT
-	TRBV20-1	-	TRBJ2-6	CSARETTGRSGANVLTF	TGCAGTGCTAGAGAGACGACAGGCCGCTCTGGGGCCAACGTCCTGACTTTC
TRBD2	TRBV20-1	-	TRBJ2-1	CSARGRGLAGYNEQFF	TGCAGTGCTAGAGGGCGGGGACTAGCGGGATACAATGAGCAGTTCTTC
-	TRBV12-3/TRBV12-4	few	TRBJ2-1	CASSLHGDNEQFF	TGTGCCAGCAGTTTGCACGGGGACAATGAGCAGTTCTTC
TRBD2	TRBV13	-	TRBJ2-7	CASSLWSGSREQYF	TGTGCCAGCAGCCTTTGGAGCGGGAGTCGAGAGCAGTACTTC
-	TRBV24-1	many	TRBJ2-1	CATSELDYPGEQFF	TGTGCCACCAGTGAGCTGGACTACCCGGGTGAGCAGTTCTTC
TRBD1	TRBV3-1	many	TRBJ1-2	CASSQGTGINYGYTF	TGTGCCAGCAGCCAAGGGACAGGAATAAACTATGGCTACACCTTC
TRBD2	TRBV20-1	many	TRBJ2-7	CSAKAGYSYEQYF	TGCAGTGCTAAAGCGGGATACTCCTACGAGCAGTACTTC
-	TRBV6-1	-	TRBJ2-7	CASSQELTANYEQYF	TGTGCCAGCAGCCAAGAATTAACAGCTAACTACGAGCAGTACTTC
-	TRBV11-2	-	TRBJ2-7	CASSLGRDPFYEQYF	TGTGCCAGCAGCTTAGGCCGGGACCCATTCTACGAGCAGTACTTC
-	TRBV2	many	TRBJ1-2	CASSEVRENGYTF	TGTGCCAGCAGTGAAGTCAGGGAGAATGGCTACACCTTC
TRBD1	TRBV7-2	few	TRBJ2-2	CASSRAQGAGFSGGELFF	TGTGCCAGCAGCCGCGCGCAGGGGGCGGGGTTTAGTGGCGGGGAGCTGTTTTTT
TRBD2	TRBV5-5	-	TRBJ2-3	CASSFVGSGRATDTQYF	TGTGCCAGCAGCTTTGTGGGTAGCGGGAGGGCCACAGATACGCAGTATTTT
-	TRBV2	-	TRBJ1-2	CASNAGDYGYTF	TGTGCCAGCAACGCCGGAGACTATGGCTACACCTTC
TRBD2	TRBV4-2	-	TRBJ2-3	CASSQDFPASGVTDTQYF	TGTGCCAGCAGCCAAGATTTTCCGGCTAGCGGGGTCACAGATACGCAGTATTTT
-	TRBV7-3	-	TRBJ2-2	CASSSTGRDTGELFF	TGTGCCAGCAGCTCGACAGGGAGGGACACCGGGGAGCTGTTTTTT
-	TRBV3-1	-	TRBJ1-1	CASSQDRVPAGIEAFF	TGTGCCAGCAGCCAAGACAGGGTCCCGGCCGGTATCGAAGCTTTCTTT
-	TRBV19	few	TRBJ2-5	CASSIGANQETQYF	TGTGCCAGTAGTATAGGAGCAAATCAAGAGACCCAGTACTTC